The present entry profiles one T cell receptor beta chain with its context. What it binds is unknown. The data stem from a study of cytomegalovirus exposure and HLA in healthy donors. Looking at the study overall: The 550 to 700 first-cohort repertoires and the 130 or so validation repertoires shared the same platform, a later analysis reported.

The junction had 1 base not matched to a gene; V was cut back by 0 bases and J by 4 bases. The CDR3 covers 16 residues. Germline V lookup: CDR1 SGDLS, CDR2 YYNGEE. Findings of the study overall: Reports described diagnosis of cytomegalovirus status by the classifier as highly specific and sensitive. For most TCR sequences rarity was the rule, although some public TCRs occurred in many donors. Investigators reported some 150 TCR beta chains as tied to cytomegalovirus.

Sequencing was performed with immunoSEQ multiplex PCR; in TCRdb, only in-frame clones are kept and a portion is missing. The profile covers roughly 140,000 clones, with about 90% appearing a single time and 7.9% taken by the ten largest. The clonotype comes from a woman between 18 and 29 years old in good health and CMV-seropositive. The rearrangement links TRBV9 to TRBJ2-1; 13 bases map to TRBD2. What was sequenced was PBMCs. The CDR3 bases are TGTGCCAGCAGCGTAGGGGGACTAGCGGGGTACAATGAGCAGTTCTTC. This translates into CASSVGGLAGYNEQFF. Together with reference TRBV9 and TRBJ2-1, the CDR3 gives the full variable domain: DSGVTQTPKHLITATGQRVTLRCSPRSGDLSVYWYQQSLDQGLQFLIQYYNGEERAKGNILERFSAQQFPDLHSELNLSSLELGDSALYFCASSVGGLAGYNEQFFGPGTRLTVL.